Listed below are T cell receptor beta chains from one sample, sequenced in a study of blood T cell repertoires in COVID-19. Libraries were prepared by immunoSEQ multiplex PCR; TCRdb keeps only in-frame clonotypes and omits some of them. The sample holds 100,000 to 150,000 clones, more than 80% seen once. Material: peripheral blood. These receptors all stem from a woman aged 80 or over with COVID-19, enrolled during active disease. The CDR3 runs from the conserved cysteine through the conserved F or W. The D gene is left open where the match is weak. Clone sizes are given selectively: once, few, many, or a class where the clone is expanded.

v_call	d_call	j_call	clone_size	cdr3_aa	cdr3_nt
TRBV28	.	TRBJ1-5	.	CASRRNGSNQPQHF	TGTGCCAGCCGTCGCAACGGGAGCAATCAGCCCCAGCATTTT
TRBV6-4	TRBD1	TRBJ1-5	.	CASSEGFEGQGKCQPQHF	TGTGCCAGCAGTGAGGGTTTTGAGGGACAGGGGAAGTGTCAGCCCCAGCATTTT
TRBV5-1	TRBD2	TRBJ2-1	.	CASSPSGSSYNEQFF	TGCGCCAGCAGTCCGAGCGGGAGCTCCTACAATGAGCAGTTCTTC
TRBV12-3/TRBV12-4	.	TRBJ2-7	.	CASSRGSHEQYF	TGTGCCAGCTCTCGGGGGTCCCACGAGCAGTACTTC
TRBV6-5	.	TRBJ2-3	.	CASSWTHLVPDTQYF	TGTGCCAGCTCATGGACACACCTCGTACCAGATACGCAGTATTTT
TRBV3-1/TRBV3-2	.	TRBJ2-7	.	CASSQARGTYEQYF	TGTGCCAGCAGCCAGGCCAGGGGCACCTACGAGCAGTACTTC
TRBV27	TRBD1	TRBJ1-5	.	CASGQESNQPQHF	TGTGCCAGTGGACAGGAGAGCAATCAGCCCCAGCATTTT
TRBV28	TRBD1	TRBJ1-2	.	CASSLPGQGLNGYTF	TGTGCCAGCAGTTTACCGGGACAGGGGTTGAATGGCTACACCTTC
TRBV19	.	TRBJ2-7	.	CASSTVYAYEQYF	TGTGCCAGTAGCACAGTTTACGCCTACGAGCAGTACTTC
TRBV3-1/TRBV3-2	.	TRBJ1-2	.	CASSPQRGGGYTF	TGTGCCAGCAGCCCCCAGAGGGGAGGTGGCTACACCTTC
TRBV10-1	TRBD1	TRBJ1-2	once	CASRGTGCDGYTF	TGCGCCAGCAGGGGGACAGGGTGCGATGGCTACACCTTC
TRBV28	.	TRBJ1-2	.	CASSLVQSRGYTF	TGTGCCAGCAGTTTGGTGCAGTCTCGTGGCTACACCTTC
TRBV11-2	TRBD1	TRBJ1-3	once	CASSLRTGAYSGNTIYF	TGTGCCAGCAGCTTACGGACAGGGGCATACTCTGGAAACACCATATATTTT
TRBV12-3/TRBV12-4	.	TRBJ2-5	.	CASSLRGGETQYF	TGTGCCAGCAGTTTACGGGGTGGAGAGACCCAGTACTTC
TRBV11-2	.	TRBJ2-3	.	CASMRDPFGGDTDTQYF	TGTGCCAGCATGCGGGACCCTTTCGGTGGAGACACAGATACGCAGTATTTT
TRBV4-2	.	TRBJ2-6	medium-sized	CASSQDTGSGANVLTF	TGTGCCAGCAGCCAAGATACAGGCTCTGGGGCCAACGTCCTGACTTTC
TRBV9	.	TRBJ1-2	.	CASSVDGQGPNYGYTF	TGTGCCAGCAGCGTAGATGGGCAGGGCCCTAACTATGGCTACACCTTC
TRBV5-1	.	TRBJ2-3	.	CASSLTKSETDTQYF	TGCGCCAGCAGCTTGACTAAAAGTGAGACAGATACGCAGTATTTT
TRBV7-9	TRBD1	TRBJ2-5	.	CAGQGLGETQYF	TGTGCTGGACAGGGTCTAGGAGAGACCCAGTACTTC
TRBV19	.	TRBJ2-1	.	CASGGLNNEQFF	TGTGCCAGCGGAGGACTGAACAATGAGCAGTTCTTC
TRBV25-1	.	TRBJ2-6	.	CASSDHRAGANVLTF	TGTGCCAGCAGTGATCACAGGGCTGGGGCCAACGTCCTGACTTTC
TRBV19	TRBD2	TRBJ2-1	.	CASSIRSGTSGYNEQFF	TGTGCCAGTAGTATTAGGTCTGGGACTAGCGGCTACAATGAGCAGTTCTTC
TRBV19	TRBD1	TRBJ2-2	.	CASKGTGITGELFF	TGTGCCAGTAAAGGGACAGGGATCACCGGGGAGCTGTTTTTT
TRBV3-1/TRBV3-2	TRBD1	TRBJ2-7	.	CASSQPGQGYEQYF	TGTGCCAGCAGCCAACCCGGACAGGGCTACGAGCAGTACTTC
TRBV27	.	TRBJ1-2	.	CASSFQGNYGYTF	TGTGCCAGCAGTTTTCAGGGAAACTATGGCTACACCTTC
TRBV10-3	TRBD1	TRBJ2-6	once	CAISGGTGASGANVLTF	TGTGCCATCAGTGGAGGGACAGGAGCCTCTGGGGCCAACGTCCTGACTTTC
TRBV3-1/TRBV3-2	TRBD2	TRBJ2-6	.	CASSRRILAGEPSGANVLTF	TGTGCCAGCAGCCGACGCATACTAGCGGGCGAACCCTCTGGGGCCAACGTCCTGACTTTC
TRBV3-1/TRBV3-2	.	TRBJ1-1	.	CASSPLRDTEAFF	TGTGCCAGCAGCCCCCTTAGAGATACTGAAGCTTTCTTT
TRBV15	TRBD1	TRBJ1-5	.	CATSRQGQGAAYSNQPQHF	TGTGCCACCAGCAGGCAGGGACAGGGGGCAGCGTATAGCAATCAGCCCCAGCATTTT
TRBV5-5	TRBD2	TRBJ2-2	.	CASSFLAGPAGELFF	TGTGCCAGCAGCTTCCTAGCGGGACCGGCCGGGGAGCTGTTTTTT
TRBV27	.	TRBJ2-4	once	CASSSITGAAGAKNIQYF	TGTGCCAGCAGTTCAATCACAGGGGCCGCGGGGGCCAAAAACATTCAGTACTTC
TRBV6-2/TRBV6-3	TRBD2	TRBJ2-7	.	CASSYSSGRAYYEQYF	TGTGCCAGCAGTTACTCGAGCGGGAGGGCCTATTACGAGCAGTACTTC
TRBV7-2	.	TRBJ1-4	once	CASSLDTANEKLFF	TGTGCCAGCAGCTTAGATACGGCTAATGAAAAACTGTTTTTT
TRBV2	TRBD1	TRBJ2-3	.	CASGRTGSLTDTQYF	TGTGCCAGCGGAAGGACAGGTAGTCTCACAGATACGCAGTATTTT
TRBV11-2	.	TRBJ1-2	.	CASSLAGGDYGYTF	TGTGCCAGCAGCTTAGCCGGGGGTGACTATGGCTACACCTTC
TRBV11-2	.	TRBJ2-7	few	CASSLAQQGGGYEQYF	TGTGCCAGCAGCTTAGCCCAACAGGGAGGGGGCTACGAGCAGTACTTC
TRBV9	.	TRBJ2-3	.	CASSPEGLGTDTQYF	TGTGCCAGCAGCCCGGAGGGCCTGGGCACAGATACGCAGTATTTT
TRBV2	.	TRBJ1-1	.	CASSGQILNTEAFF	TGTGCCAGCAGTGGACAGATCTTGAACACTGAAGCTTTCTTT
TRBV7-2	.	TRBJ2-2	.	CASSSRAITGELFF	TGTGCCAGCAGCTCCCGAGCGATTACCGGGGAGCTGTTTTTT
TRBV5-1	TRBD1	TRBJ1-6	.	CASSLPETGSNSPLHF	TGCGCCAGCAGCTTACCAGAGACAGGGAGCAATTCACCCCTCCACTTT
TRBV18	.	TRBJ1-2	.	CASSPQGNGYTF	TGTGCCAGCTCACCGCAGGGGAATGGCTACACCTTC
TRBV5-1	TRBD2	TRBJ2-7	.	CASSWSGSLTYEQYF	TGCGCCAGCAGCTGGAGCGGGAGCCTGACCTACGAGCAGTACTTC
TRBV5-6	.	TRBJ1-2	.	CASSFTGFGYTF	TGTGCCAGCAGTTTTACAGGGTTCGGCTACACCTTC
TRBV25-1	.	TRBJ2-7	few	CASSGGFYPRDEQYF	TGTGCCAGCAGTGGAGGGTTCTATCCACGGGACGAGCAGTACTTC
TRBV28	TRBD2	TRBJ2-1	.	CASSFLTSDYNEQFF	TGTGCCAGCAGTTTTTTGACTAGCGATTACAATGAGCAGTTCTTC
TRBV3-1/TRBV3-2	.	TRBJ1-1	once	CASSQGTWTMNTEAFF	TGTGCCAGCAGCCAGGGGACATGGACCATGAACACTGAAGCTTTCTTT
TRBV3-1/TRBV3-2	TRBD1	TRBJ1-6	few	CASSRTGTNLGSPLHF	TGTGCCAGCAGCCGGACAGGGACTAATTTGGGGTCACCCCTCCACTTT
TRBV3-1/TRBV3-2	TRBD2	TRBJ2-1	.	CASSQGLAGVRYNEQFF	TGTGCCAGCAGCCAGGGTCTAGCGGGAGTTCGGTACAATGAGCAGTTCTTC
TRBV27	TRBD2	TRBJ2-7	.	CASSLSSGASYEQYF	TGTGCCAGCAGTTTAAGCAGCGGGGCCTCCTACGAGCAGTACTTC
TRBV20-1	.	TRBJ2-7	.	CSASLPGSSYEQYF	TGCAGTGCTAGTTTACCGGGAAGCTCCTACGAGCAGTACTTC
TRBV4-1	TRBD2	TRBJ2-1	few	CASSQELAVAGADNEQFF	TGCGCCAGCAGCCAAGAGCTTGCGGTAGCGGGAGCCGACAATGAGCAGTTCTTC
TRBV11-2	.	TRBJ2-5	.	CASSKRTLEGPRGTQYF	TGTGCCAGCAGCAAACGGACGTTGGAGGGGCCACGGGGGACCCAGTACTTC
TRBV18	TRBD1	TRBJ1-2	.	CASSPSTGVGDGYTF	TGTGCCAGCTCCCCCTCGACAGGGGTTGGAGATGGCTACACCTTC
TRBV29-1	.	TRBJ1-4	.	CSVEVYEKLFF	TGCAGCGTTGAAGTATATGAAAAACTGTTTTTT
TRBV28	TRBD1	TRBJ2-4	.	CASSPQGGKNIQYF	TGTGCCAGCAGCCCACAGGGGGGTAAAAACATTCAGTACTTC